A single sample is the source of the 17 T cell receptor beta chains below, sequenced in a study of beta chain features in type 1 diabetes. TCRB transcripts that were expressed got sequenced, as all of the isolated RNA had been reverse transcribed. Libraries were prepared by immunoSEQ multiplex PCR; TCRdb keeps only in-frame clonotypes and omits some of them. The sample shows roughly 300,000 clones, approximately 14% of them seen only once. Source material: central memory CD4+ T cells from blood. These TCRs come from a man aged 25 to 45 in good health.

This clone was seen a handful of times. The genes are TRBV4-1 and TRBJ1-1; the D is unclear. The V gene lost 3 bases and the J gene lost 2 bases, with 13 bases spanning the gap. This CDR3 spans 15 amino acids. Germline CDR1 reads MGHRA; CDR2 reads YSYEKL. CDR3 bases: TGCGCCAGCAGCCAGAGTGGTGGCAGAAACACTGAAGCTTTCTTT. Translated: CASSQSGGRNTEAFF.

This clone was seen ten or more times. The V gene is TRBV7-9, the J gene TRBJ2-7; 7 positions agree with TRBD1. The V and J ends lost 0 bases and 6 bases, in that order; junction bases with no gene match: 5. CDR3 size: 14 residues. Looked up from germline, CDR1 is SEHNR and CDR2 is FQNEAQ (reference sequence). Written as DNA, the CDR3 is TGTGCCAGCAGCTTAGCCAATAACAGGGGCGAGCAGTACGTC. It translates to CASSLANNRGEQYV.

The V gene is TRBV4-1, the J gene TRBJ1-6; TRBD1 matches 11 bases. V shed 3 bases, J shed 10 bases, and the junction held 5 bases outside the gene matches. Germline V gives CDR1 MGHRA, CDR2 YSYEKL. The CDR3 is 15 residues long. The CDR3 DNA reads TGCGCCAGCAGCCAGGGACAGGGGGTCGGATCACCCCTCCACTTT. Translation gives CASSQGQGVGSPLHF.

Only a few counts were recorded for this clone. The chain has TRBV11-2 and TRBJ2-3; tentative D call: TRBD1 (6 bases). This CDR3 contains 15 residues. Per germline, CDR1 SGHAT and CDR2 FQNNGV. V was cut by 0 bases and J by 8 bases, with 15 bases left in between. CDR3 sequence: CASSLEVAGRGTQYF. The CDR3 nucleotides are TGTGCCAGCAGCTTAGAGGTTGCAGGCAGGGGTACGCAGTATTTT.

The rearrangement joins TRBV28 to TRBJ2-3, with 11 bases fitting TRBD1. The CDR3 loop spans 16 amino acids. V lost 8 bases to trimming and J lost 3 bases; unmatched junction nucleotides: 10. Germline loops: CDR1 MDHEN, CDR2 SYDVKM. The DNA for the CDR3 is TGTGCCAGCGGGCTAACCGGGACAGGGGGTACAGATACGCAGTATTTT. This sequence encodes CASGLTGTGGTDTQYF.

The rearrangement joins TRBV18 to TRBJ2-3; D gene unclear. Trimming cost V 3 bases and J 4 bases, with 14 bases left between them. CDR1 KGHSH and CDR2 LQKENI come from the germline V gene. CDR3 length equals 15 residues. This CDR3 is CASSPGRSQADTQYF. The CDR3 DNA reads TGTGCCAGCTCACCCGGACGGTCCCAGGCAGATACGCAGTATTTT.

As DNA, the CDR3 is TGTGCCAGCAGCCCCAACAAGAGGGAGAATGAGCAGTTCTTC. This translates into CASSPNKRENEQFF. The chain couples TRBV7-2 to TRBJ2-1, with a weak D call TRBD2 (5 bases). V lost 5 bases, J lost 7 bases, and 15 bases lay in between. Germline V gene sequence: CDR1 SGHTA, CDR2 FQGNSA. There are 14 residues in the CDR3.

The chain combines TRBV6-1 with TRBJ2-6, with D maybe TRBD1 (5 bases). From germline, CDR1 is MNHNS and CDR2 SASEGT. The germline V and J ends were trimmed by 1 base and 5 bases, with 9 bases remaining between them. This CDR3 is built from 15 residues. CDR3 sequence: CASSEVPGRANVLTF. In nucleotides, the CDR3 is TGTGCCAGCAGTGAAGTACCAGGGAGGGCCAACGTCCTGACTTTC.

This clone was picked up a small number of times. The chain is built from TRBV5-6 and TRBJ2-1; unclear D gene. Germline V lookup: CDR1 SGHDT, CDR2 YYEEEE. There are 13 residues in the CDR3. V lost 2 bases to trimming and J lost 10 bases, with 13 bases between them. The CDR3, as DNA: TGTGCCAGCAGCTTTCCGACGAGGCGGGAGCAGTTCTTC. It codes for CASSFPTRREQFF.

DNA for the CDR3: TGTGCCAGCAGCTTGCAGGGGACGGGGTATGGCTACACCTTC. Translating gives CASSLQGTGYGYTF. J is TRBJ1-2 and V is TRBV5-6, with D perhaps matching TRBD1 (6 bases). V was shortened by 1 base and J by 5 bases, with 12 bases between the two germline ends. Per the germline V gene, CDR1 is SGHDT and CDR2 is YYEEEE. The CDR3 covers 14 residues.

The V gene is TRBV6-5, the J gene TRBJ2-1; possible D gene TRBD1, 6 bases. V was pared by 0 bases and J by 8 bases, with 14 bases between. The CDR3 consists of 15 residues. CDR1 and CDR2 from the germline V gene are MNHEY and SVGAGI. CDR3 coding DNA: TGTGCCAGCAGTTACTCCCCCCTACCAGGGGATGAGCAGTTCTTC. Amino acids: CASSYSPLPGDEQFF.

This clone has just a few counts. The rearrangement uses TRBV4-3 and TRBJ1-6; D is perhaps TRBD1 (5 bases). The CDR3 has 15 amino acids. Trimming cost V 6 bases and J 7 bases, with 16 bases left between them. The germline V gene has CDR1 LGHNA and CDR2 YSLEER. CDR3 DNA sequence: TGCGCCAGCAGGCAACGTCGGGGCCCAAATTCACCCCTCCACTTT. Translation gives CASRQRRGPNSPLHF.

This clone was observed a handful of times. V gene TRBV5-1 combines with J gene TRBJ1-3, with D unclear. The V end lost 0 bases, the J end lost 4 bases, and 8 bases lay between the germline ends. Germline values: CDR1 SGHRS, CDR2 YFSETQ. The CDR3 extends over 14 amino acids. This chain's CDR3 is CASSLDVEGNTIYF. The CDR3 DNA reads as TGCGCCAGCAGCTTGGACGTTGAGGGAAACACCATATATTTT.

The rearrangement links TRBV7-2 to TRBJ2-3; 12 positions match TRBD2. After removal of 5 bases from V and 7 bases from J, the junction contained 10 bases not matched to a gene. CDR1 SGHTA and CDR2 FQGNSA come from the germline V gene. This CDR3 is 16 amino acids long. The CDR3 region is CASSRQLAGGGNTQYF. In DNA, the CDR3 is TGTGCCAGCAGCAGACAACTAGCGGGGGGAGGCAATACGCAGTATTTT.

This clone was found a few times. The DNA of the CDR3 is TGTGCCAGCAGTAAAACTAGCGGTGCAGGAAATACGCAGTATTTT. Its translation is CASSKTSGAGNTQYF. The V and J genes are TRBV2 and TRBJ2-3; the match to TRBD2 covers 8 bases. Trimming removed 5 bases from V and 7 bases from J; junction bases left unmatched: 11. Germline assignment: CDR1 SNHLY and CDR2 FYNNEI. The CDR3 consists of 15 residues.

The V gene is TRBV6-6, the J gene TRBJ1-3; D gene ambiguous. Germline V gene sequence: CDR1 MNHNY, CDR2 SVGAGI (reference sequence). The CDR3 has 14 residues. Between the trimmed V and J ends, which lost 6 bases and 2 bases, there was a span of 11 bases. DNA of the CDR3: TGTGCCAGCAGCCCGAAGGGTCCTGGAAACACCATATATTTT. Translated: CASSPKGPGNTIYF.

A note on this clone: The sample holds other DNA sequences that translate to the same CDR3. This chain links TRBV29-1 with TRBJ1-1; no clear D. The CDR3 has 13 amino acids. Per germline, CDR1 SQVTM and CDR2 ANQGSEA. V lost 5 bases and J lost 1, with 11 bases in between. As DNA, the CDR3 is TGCAGCGTTTCGACCGGAGGGAACACTGAAGCTTTCTTT. Translated: CSVSTGGNTEAFF. The whole variable domain, filled in from reference TRBV29-1 and TRBJ1-1, reads SAVISQKPSRDICQRGTSLTIQCQVDSQVTMMFWYRQQPGQSLTLIATANQGSEATYESGFVIDKFPISRPNLTFSTLTVSNMSPEDSSIYLCSVSTGGNTEAFFGQGTRLTVV.